This T cell receptor (beta chain) was retrieved from a study of blood T cell repertoires in COVID-19. At the level of the study: The study drew acute and convalescent COVID-19 samples from the United States, Italy and Spain. From T cells, B-cell-depleted T cells, or PBMCs came the material, which was cDNA or gDNA.

The CDR3 loop spans 20 amino acids. As handled by the study authors: Reference gene primers were amplified, and this amplification served to estimate nucleated cell counts. This table comes from immunoSEQ multiplex PCR, and its TCRdb copy is limited to in-frame clones, with some not included. V, J and clone size derive from that table, while D and trimming were established from the DNA sequence. The sample has approximately 260,000 clones; roughly 80% are singletons. The chain employs TRBV21-1 and TRBJ2-1; TRBD2, as called in the table, went unchecked against the DNA. TRBV21-1 is a pseudogene segment. Material for sequencing was peripheral blood. The source is a woman in her sixties or seventies with active or convalescent COVID-19. The CDR3, as DNA: TGTGCCAGCAGCAACCTGGTTCCTAGCGGGGAAAGATTGGGATACAATGAGCAGTTCTTC. Its translation: CASSNLVPSGERLGYNEQFF.